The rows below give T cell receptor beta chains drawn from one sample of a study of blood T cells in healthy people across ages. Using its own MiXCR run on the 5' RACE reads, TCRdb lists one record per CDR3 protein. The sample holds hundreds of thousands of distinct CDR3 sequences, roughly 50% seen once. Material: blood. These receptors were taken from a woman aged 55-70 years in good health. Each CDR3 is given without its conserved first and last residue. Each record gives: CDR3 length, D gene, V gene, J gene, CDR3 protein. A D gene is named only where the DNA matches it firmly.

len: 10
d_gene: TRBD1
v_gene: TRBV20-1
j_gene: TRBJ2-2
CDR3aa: SASQGLGELF

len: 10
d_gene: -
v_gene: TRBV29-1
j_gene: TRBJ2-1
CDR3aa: SAGLPQETQF

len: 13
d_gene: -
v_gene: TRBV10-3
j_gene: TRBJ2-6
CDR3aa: AISGKDSGANVLT

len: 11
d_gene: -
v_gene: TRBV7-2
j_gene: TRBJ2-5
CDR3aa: ASSPSVGETQY

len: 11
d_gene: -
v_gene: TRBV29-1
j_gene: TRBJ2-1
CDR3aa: SAVRTSRNEQF

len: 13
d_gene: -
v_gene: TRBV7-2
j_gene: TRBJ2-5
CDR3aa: ASSTEAGEQETQY

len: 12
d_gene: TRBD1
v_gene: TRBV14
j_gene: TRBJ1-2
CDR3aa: ASSLIGQVYGYT

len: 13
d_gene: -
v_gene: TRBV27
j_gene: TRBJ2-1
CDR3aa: ASSREGGRYNEQF

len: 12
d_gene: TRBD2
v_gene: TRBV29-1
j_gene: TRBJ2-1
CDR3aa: SVVVAGVLNEQF

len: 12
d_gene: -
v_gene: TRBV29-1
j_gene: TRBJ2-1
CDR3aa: NVPKGDGARAQF

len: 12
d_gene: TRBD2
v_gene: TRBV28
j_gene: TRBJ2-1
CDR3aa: ASSPPGLVNEQF

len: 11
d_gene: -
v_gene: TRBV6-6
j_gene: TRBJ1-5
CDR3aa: ASSHGQGQPQH

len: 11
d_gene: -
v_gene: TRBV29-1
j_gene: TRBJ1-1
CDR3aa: SAGEDMNTEAF

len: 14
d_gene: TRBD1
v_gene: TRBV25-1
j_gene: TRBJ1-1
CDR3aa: ASSVLGTGMNTEAF

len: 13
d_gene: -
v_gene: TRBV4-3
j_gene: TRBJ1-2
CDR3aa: ASSPRLEGTKAYT

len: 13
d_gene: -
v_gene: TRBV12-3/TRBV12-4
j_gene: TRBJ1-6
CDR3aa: ASREDRRPSSPLH

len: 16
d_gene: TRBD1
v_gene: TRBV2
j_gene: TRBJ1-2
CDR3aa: ASSVPGQGSIANYGYT

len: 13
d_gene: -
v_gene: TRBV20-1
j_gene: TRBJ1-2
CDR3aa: SARDSRQHNYGYT

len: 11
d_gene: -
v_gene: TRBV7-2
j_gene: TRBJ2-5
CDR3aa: ASSVYLQETQY

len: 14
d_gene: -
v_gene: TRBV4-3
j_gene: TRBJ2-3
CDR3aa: ASSQEGGKGTDTQY

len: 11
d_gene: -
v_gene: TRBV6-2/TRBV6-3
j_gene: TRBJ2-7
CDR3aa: TSNNGPSYEQY

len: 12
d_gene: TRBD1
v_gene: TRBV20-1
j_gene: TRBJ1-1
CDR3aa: SAGGQGANTEAF

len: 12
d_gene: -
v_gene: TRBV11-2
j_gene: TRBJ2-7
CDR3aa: ASSLDAGLGEQY

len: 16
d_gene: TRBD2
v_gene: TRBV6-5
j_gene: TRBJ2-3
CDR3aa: ASSYRGGVAGNTDTQY

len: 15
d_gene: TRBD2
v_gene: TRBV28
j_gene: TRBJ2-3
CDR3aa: ASSPAWTSGRTDTQY

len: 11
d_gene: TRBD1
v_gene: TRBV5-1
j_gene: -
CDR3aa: ASSRTGDHEQY

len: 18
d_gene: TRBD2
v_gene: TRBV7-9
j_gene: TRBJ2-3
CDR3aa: ASSFPLRASGTIGLDTQY

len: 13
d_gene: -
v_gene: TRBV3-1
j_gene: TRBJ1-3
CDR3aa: ASSPRMGPGNTIY

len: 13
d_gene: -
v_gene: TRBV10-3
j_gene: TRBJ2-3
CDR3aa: AISEGGPSTDTQY

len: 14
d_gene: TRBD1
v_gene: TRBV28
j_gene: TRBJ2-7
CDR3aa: ASSFVLGQGFDEQY

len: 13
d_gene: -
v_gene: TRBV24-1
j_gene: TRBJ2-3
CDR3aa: ATSKVLGGADTQY

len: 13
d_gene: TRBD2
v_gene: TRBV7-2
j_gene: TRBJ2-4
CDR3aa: ASSLNAGRGNIQY

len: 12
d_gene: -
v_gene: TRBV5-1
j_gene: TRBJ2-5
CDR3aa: ASSLQTHQETQY

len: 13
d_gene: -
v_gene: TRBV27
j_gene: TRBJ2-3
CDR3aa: ASSLLGRLTDTQY

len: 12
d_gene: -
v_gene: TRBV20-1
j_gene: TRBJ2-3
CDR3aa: SARGSPGPNTQY

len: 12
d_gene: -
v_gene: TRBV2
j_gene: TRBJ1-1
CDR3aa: VSSERGRYTEAF

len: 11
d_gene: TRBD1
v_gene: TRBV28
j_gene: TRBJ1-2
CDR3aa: ASKIQGAGGYT

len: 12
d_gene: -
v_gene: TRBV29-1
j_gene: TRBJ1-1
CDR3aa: SVVGLGPFTEAF

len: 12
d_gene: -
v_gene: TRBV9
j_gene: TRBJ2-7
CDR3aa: ASSDRDKGDEQY

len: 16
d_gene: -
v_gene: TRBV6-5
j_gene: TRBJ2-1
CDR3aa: ASSYSPPVSDSYNEQF

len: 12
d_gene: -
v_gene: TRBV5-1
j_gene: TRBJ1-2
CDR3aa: ASSYGAANYGNT